These 25 T cell receptor beta chains were sequenced from one sample in a study of tumor-infiltrating lymphocytes in primary liver carcinoma. The source of the blood RNA was unsorted whole blood, and germline DNA was extracted as well. From about 490 ng of total RNA, TCR beta-specific cDNA was reverse-transcribed using a constant-region primer. The TCR beta library was amplified through three nested multiplex PCR rounds in a modified ARM-PCR procedure. The opening two PCR rounds, ten to eleven cycles each, paired TRBV1-TRBV30 forward primers with a C-beta reverse primer. TCRdb reanalysed the multiplex PCR reads using MiXCR and keeps one entry per CDR3 protein. Seen here are about 210,000 distinct CDR3 sequences, almost 65% observed once, and the top ten hold around 7.1%. The sequenced sample consisted of peripheral blood. These receptors were obtained from a woman aged 60-70 years with primary liver carcinoma and hepatitis B virus infection.

This clonotype was seen only once. This chain uses TRBV10-3 with TRBJ2-3; 13 bases are a match to TRBD2. This CDR3 contains 16 residues. V was pared by 2 bases and J by 4 bases, with 3 bases of the junction left unmatched. Germline V gene data show CDR1 as ENHRY and CDR2 as SYGVKD. CDR3 nucleotide sequence: TGTGCCATCAGTGAGACAACTAGCGGGAGGGCAGATACGCAGTATTTT. Its protein product is CAISETTSGRADTQYF.

This clonotype was seen repeatedly, ten times or more. The gene calls are TRBV6-6 and TRBJ2-3; possibly TRBD2 for D (5 bases). Trimming stripped 3 bases from V and 11 bases from J, with 21 bases between. The CDR3 has 15 amino acids. CDR1 MNHNY and CDR2 SVGAGI come from the germline V gene (reference sequence). CDR3 amino acids: CASSYDPGSTKRQYF. Written as DNA, the CDR3 is TGTGCCAGCAGTTATGATCCGGGGAGCACGAAACGGCAGTATTTT.

By share, this clonotype ranks as medium-sized. This sequence joins TRBV11-2 and TRBJ1-1, with D unresolved. The germline V and J ends were trimmed by 3 bases and 4 bases, with 9 bases remaining between them. Per germline, CDR1 SGHAT and CDR2 FQNNGV. CDR3 size: 13 residues. The CDR3 nucleotides are TGTGCCAGCAGCTTCGCTCGGGGCACTGAAGCTTTCTTT. Protein: CASSFARGTEAFF.

This clonotype was counted only a few times. The V gene is TRBV20-1, the J gene TRBJ2-5, with D perhaps matching TRBD2 (6 bases). Germline V lookup: CDR1 DFQATT, CDR2 SNEGSKA (reference sequence). Trimming took 6 bases from V and 1 from J, leaving 9 bases between them. This CDR3 is 12 amino acids long. The CDR3 DNA reads as TGCAGTGCATCGACTAGCCAAGAGACCCAGTACTTC. Its translation is CSASTSQETQYF.

This chain links TRBV11-2 with TRBJ2-1, with D maybe TRBD2 (5 bases). The CDR3 runs 14 residues. Germline lookup yields CDR1 SGHAT and CDR2 FQNNGV. Between the trimmed V and J ends, which lost 4 bases and 10 bases, there was a span of 17 bases. CDR3 sequence: CASSCIRGRKEQFF. The CDR3 nucleotides are TGTGCCAGCAGCTGTATCCGGGGAAGGAAAGAGCAGTTCTTC.

This clonotype was seen just once. This could be a read error, since a much larger clone is one nucleotide away. The CDR3 ends on some other residue instead of the conserved phenylalanine or tryptophan, so this is likely a read error. The chain couples TRBV5-6 to TRBJ2-1; 13 bases map to TRBD2. There are 15 residues in the CDR3. J lost 13 bases, V lost 4 bases, and 11 bases had no gene match. CDR1 and CDR2 from the germline V gene are SGHDT and YYEEEE. The CDR3 DNA follows: TGTGCCAGCAGCACCGGGACTAGCGGGAAGGTGGCCCAGTTCTTA. It yields the protein CASSTGTSGKVAQFL.

This clonotype occurred once. The V call is TRBV20-1, the J call TRBJ2-3; D is unresolved. Trimming pared 2 bases from V and 5 bases from J, leaving 11 bases between. CDR3 length equals 13 residues. The germline CDR1 and CDR2 sequences are DFQATT and SNEGSKA (reference sequence). The CDR3 here is CSARFERRDTQYF. The CDR3 DNA is TGCAGTGCTAGATTCGAAAGGAGAGATACGCAGTATTTT.

The rearrangement links TRBV30 to TRBJ2-1; D is perhaps TRBD1 (6 bases). V was pared by 3 bases and J by 7 bases, with 16 bases between. From germline, CDR1 is GTSNPN and CDR2 SVGIG (reference sequence). The CDR3 runs to 14 residues. This CDR3 is CAWSLRPGENEQFF. The CDR3 bases are TGTGCCTGGAGCCTTCGGCCAGGGGAGAATGAGCAGTTCTTC. The complete variable domain, with remaining parts taken from reference TRBV30 and TRBJ2-1, reads SQTIHQWPATLVQPVGSPLSLECTVEGTSNPNLYWYRQAAGRGLQLLFYSVGIGQISSEVPQNLSASRPQDRQFILSSKKLLLSDSGFYLCAWSLRPGENEQFFGPGTRLTVL.

The table lists this clonotype with a count of one. Being one base from a much bigger clone, this may be a read error. The V gene is TRBV5-4, the J gene TRBJ2-3; D may match TRBD1 or TRBD2 (5 bases each). The V gene's germline CDR1 is SGHNT and CDR2 YYREEE (reference sequence). The CDR3 consists of 16 residues. The CDR3 here is CAGSLVSGTGTDTQYF. The CDR3 coding sequence is TGTGCCGGCAGCTTGGTATCAGGGACCGGCACAGATACGCAGTATTTT.

The table lists this clonotype with a few counts. Compared with germline, one end of the junction differs, possibly owing to a read error. V and J are TRBV11-2 and TRBJ2-7, with D tentatively TRBD2 (5 bases). Germline assignment: CDR1 SGHAT and CDR2 FQNNGV. The CDR3 covers 12 residues. The CDR3 nucleotides are TGTGCCAGTAGCTTGGGATGGACTGAGCAGTACTTC. As protein: CASSLGWTEQYF.

Note on this clonotype: Relative to the germline gene, one junction end is altered; a read error may explain this. This chain connects TRBV11-2 to TRBJ1-4; D ambiguous. Germline V gene data show CDR1 as SGHAT and CDR2 as FQNNGV. The CDR3 spans 14 residues. The CDR3 DNA is TGTGCCAGCAGCTTAAGCGGGTTCGGTGAAAAGCTGCTTTTT. Protein: CASSLSGFGEKLLF.

Note on this clonotype: A read error is possible here, since a much larger clone lies one base away. The chain couples TRBV5-4 to TRBJ1-5, with D maybe TRBD1 (5 bases). The end of the DNA is better explained by TRBJ2-3, so the J call may be wrong. The germline V gene has CDR1 SGHNT and CDR2 YYREEE (reference sequence). The CDR3 length is 13 residues. The CDR3 DNA sequence: TGTGCCAGCAGCACTGACAGAGATCAGCCCCAGTATTTT. This codes for CASSTDRDQPQYF.

Worth noting for this clonotype: Given a much more abundant clone one base away, this may be a read error. DNA of the CDR3: TGCGCCAGCAGGCAAGGGAGAGGCAGGGTCCCTGAAAAACTGTTTTTT. This codes for CASRQGRGRVPEKLFF. The rearrangement uses TRBV4-1 and TRBJ1-4; D may be TRBD1 (5 bases). The CDR3 consists of 16 residues. Germline V gene sequence: CDR1 MGHRA, CDR2 YSYEKL.

This clonotype showed up just once. This likely comes from a read error, as the CDR3 has no conserved phenylalanine or tryptophan at its end. J is TRBJ1-1 and V is TRBV29-1; D remains unclear. In germline, CDR1 is SQVTM, CDR2 ANQGSEA. This CDR3 spans 11 amino acids. CDR3 loop: CNVGKGGEAFL. CDR3 sequence (DNA): TGCAACGTTGGGAAGGGAGGGGAAGCTTTCCTT.

At least ten counts were recorded for this clonotype. V gene TRBV14 combines with J gene TRBJ2-7; D not certain. CDR1 is SGHDN, CDR2 FVKESK, per germline. This CDR3 is built from 12 residues. V gave up 1 base and J gave up 3 bases, with 4 bases separating them. The CDR3 bases are TGTGCCAGCAGCCAAGCTGGCTACGAGCAGTACTTC. As protein: CASSQAGYEQYF.

The chain joins TRBV4-1 to TRBJ2-5; 11 bases are a match to TRBD2. The CDR3 is 16 amino acids. V lost 0 bases, J lost 8 bases, and 8 bases stayed unmatched. The germline V gene has CDR1 MGHRA and CDR2 YSYEKL. CDR3 in DNA: TGCGCCAGCAGCCAAGAAGGTAGCGGGAGGGCGGGAACCCAGTACTTC. Residues: CASSQEGSGRAGTQYF.

This rearrangement joins TRBV6-1 to TRBJ2-3; D remains ambiguous. CDR3 length: 12 amino acids. Trimming removed 11 bases at V and 0 bases at J, with 9 bases between. CDR1 is MNHNS and CDR2 is SASEGT in the germline V gene. The DNA for the CDR3 is TGTGCCCGCAAGCCCAGCACAGATACGCAGTATTTT. Protein product: CARKPSTDTQYF.

As regards this clonotype: An end of the junction does not agree with germline; a read error may underlie this. The rearrangement links TRBV7-9 to TRBJ1-2; TRBD1 agrees at 9 bases. Germline loops: CDR1 SEHNR, CDR2 FQNEAQ (reference sequence). The CDR3 is made up of 18 amino acids. CDR3: CVSSLKGGTGKANYGYTF. For the CDR3, the DNA is TGTGTCAGCAGCTTAAAGGGAGGGACAGGGAAAGCTAACTATGGCTACACCTTC.

A word on this clonotype: One junction end disagrees with the germline gene, perhaps due to a read error. This rearrangement joins TRBV29-1 to TRBJ2-6; TRBD2 is a possible D gene (6 bases). This CDR3 spans 17 amino acids. Germline CDR1 and CDR2: SQVTM and ANQGSEA. The CDR3: CSVVTGLESSGAKVLTF. For the CDR3, the DNA is TGTAGCGTAGTTACGGGACTGGAATCCTCTGGGGCCAAGGTCCTGACTTTC.

Concerning this clonotype itself: Since the CDR3 does not end with the conserved phenylalanine or tryptophan, this likely comes from a read error. The genes are TRBV11-2 and TRBJ2-5, with 7 nucleotides matching TRBD2. CDR1 is SGHAT and CDR2 is FQNNGV in the germline V gene. V shed 6 bases, J shed 1 base, and the junction held 8 bases outside the gene matches. CDR3 size: 15 residues. The CDR3 here is CASSPILATQETQYL. The CDR3 DNA reads TGTGCCAGCAGTCCGATACTAGCGACCCAAGAGACCCAGTACTTA.

This clonotype was seen only a few times. The J gene is TRBJ1-5, the V gene TRBV5-1; 7 bases fit TRBD1. The germline V gene encodes CDR1 SGHRS and CDR2 YFSETQ. This CDR3 has 15 amino acids. Unmatched junction bases numbered 3, after V lost 0 bases and J lost 3 bases. CDR3 bases: TGCGCCAGCAGCTTGGAGGGACAGTTCAATCAGCCCCAGCATTTT. Translation gives CASSLEGQFNQPQHF.

This clonotype has at least ten counts. CDR3: CASSEREGETQYF. CDR3 bases: TGTGCCAGCAGTGAGCGGGAGGGAGAGACCCAGTACTTC. The chain is built from TRBV6-1 and TRBJ2-5; 9 positions agree with TRBD2. V dropped 3 bases and J dropped 4; count of bases not matched to a gene: 0. In germline, CDR1 is MNHNS, CDR2 SASEGT. CDR3 length: 13 amino acids.

Concerning this clonotype itself: At one end the junction does not follow the germline gene, possibly because of a read error. The chain joins TRBV11-2 to TRBJ2-7, with TRBD1 identical over 7 bases. The CDR3 extends over 14 amino acids. Per germline, CDR1 SGHAT and CDR2 FQNNGV. Here the CDR3 reads CSSSPHLTGLGQYF. Here the CDR3 DNA reads TGTTCCAGCAGCCCCCACCTGACAGGGCTCGGGCAGTACTTC.

By sample fraction, this clonotype is medium-sized. The chain has TRBV11-2 and TRBJ2-7; the D gene is possibly TRBD2 (5 bases). The CDR3 loop spans 14 amino acids. Germline assignment: CDR1 SGHAT and CDR2 FQNNGV. V shed 0 bases and J shed 1 base, with 7 bases lying between them. In DNA, the CDR3 is TGTGCCAGCAGCTTAGACACTAGTTCCTACGAGCAGTACTTC. Its protein product is CASSLDTSSYEQYF.

In its sample, this clonotype was seen once. The junction does not match germline at one end; this may be a read error. J is TRBJ2-1 and V is TRBV10-2; D uncertain. CDR1 and CDR2 from the germline V gene are WSHSY and SAAADI. The CDR3 is made up of 13 amino acids. CDR3 protein: CASSFIGYNVQFF. The CDR3 DNA sequence: TGCGCCAGCAGCTTCATAGGATACAATGTGCAGTTCTTC.